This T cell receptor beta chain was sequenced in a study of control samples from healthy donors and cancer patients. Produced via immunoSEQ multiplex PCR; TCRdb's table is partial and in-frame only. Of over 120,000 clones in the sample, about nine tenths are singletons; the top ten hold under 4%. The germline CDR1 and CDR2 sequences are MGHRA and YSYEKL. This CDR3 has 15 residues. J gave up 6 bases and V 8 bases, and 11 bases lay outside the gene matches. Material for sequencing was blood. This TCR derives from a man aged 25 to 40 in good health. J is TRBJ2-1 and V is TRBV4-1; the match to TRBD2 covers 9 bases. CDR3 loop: CASSTTSGPANEQFF. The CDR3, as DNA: TGCGCCAGCTCCACGACTAGCGGCCCCGCCAATGAGCAGTTCTTC.